This is a list of T cell receptor beta chains from one sample in a study of blood T cell repertoires in COVID-19. Here immunoSEQ multiplex PCR was the method, and the copy in TCRdb shows in-frame clones only, minus some. The sample yields 150,000 to 200,000 clones, under 85% seen once. The sample comprised peripheral blood. The source is a man aged 60-69 years who had recovered from COVID-19. The CDR3 runs from the conserved cysteine through the conserved F or W. The D gene is left open where the match is weak. Clone sizes are given selectively: once, few, many, or a class where the clone is expanded.

TRBJ2-3,TRBV6-6,few,TRBD2,CASSRLASDTQYF,TGTGCCAGCAGTCGACTAGCGTCAGATACGCAGTATTTT
TRBJ2-3,TRBV6-6,.,.,CASSSGPAGDTQYF,TGTGCCAGCAGTTCGGGCCCGGCAGGGGATACGCAGTATTTT
TRBJ1-1,TRBV21-1,once,.,CASSNGGMNTEAFF,TGTGCCAGCAGCAACGGAGGGATGAACACTGAAGCTTTCTTT
TRBJ1-2,TRBV7-9,.,.,CASSLEISYGYTF,TGTGCCAGCAGCTTAGAAATTTCTTATGGCTACACCTTC
TRBJ1-6,TRBV6-1,once,TRBD1,CASSDRTGKEDSPLHF,TGTGCCAGCAGTGATAGGACAGGGAAAGAGGATTCACCCCTCCACTTT
TRBJ1-2,TRBV7-9,.,.,CASSPRQESRDGYTF,TGTGCCAGCAGCCCCCGACAGGAGTCTCGTGATGGCTACACCTTC
TRBJ1-2,TRBV7-2,.,.,CASSPSPVSGGYTF,TGTGCCAGCAGCCCAAGTCCCGTATCGGGTGGCTACACCTTC
TRBJ1-1,TRBV7-2,.,.,CASSPGQSNTEAFF,TGTGCCAGCAGCCCGGGACAATCGAACACTGAAGCTTTCTTT
TRBJ1-6,TRBV20-1,.,TRBD1,CSASSRQGHNSPLHF,TGCAGTGCTAGTAGTAGACAGGGACATAATTCACCCCTCCACTTT
TRBJ2-2,TRBV5-1,.,.,CASSLVPDVTDGELFF,TGCGCCAGCAGCTTGGTACCAGATGTAACAGATGGGGAGCTGTTTTTT
TRBJ2-7,TRBV6-2/TRBV6-3,.,.,CASSDDSSYEQYF,TGTGCCAGCAGCGACGACAGCTCCTACGAGCAGTACTTC
TRBJ2-7,TRBV5-1,.,TRBD1,CASSSNTGGEQYF,TGCGCCAGCAGCTCAAATACAGGGGGCGAGCAGTACTTC
TRBJ1-2,TRBV6-2/TRBV6-3,many,TRBD1,CASSTLGQGAVNYGYTF,TGTGCCAGCAGTACTCTGGGACAGGGAGCGGTAAACTATGGCTACACCTTC
TRBJ1-1,TRBV5-6,many,TRBD1,CASSLGSGTGVNTEAFF,TGTGCCAGCAGCTTGGGCAGCGGGACAGGGGTGAACACTGAAGCTTTCTTT
TRBJ1-1,TRBV6-5,.,.,CASSYTPSSQGERAFF,TGTGCCAGCAGTTACACTCCTTCGTCACAGGGAGAAAGAGCTTTCTTT
TRBJ1-1,TRBV10-3,.,.,CAISPGGTEAFF,TGTGCCATCAGTCCGGGGGGGACTGAAGCTTTCTTT
TRBJ1-6,TRBV7-8,once,.,CASSGAWGDNSPLHF,TGTGCCAGCAGCGGAGCATGGGGAGATAATTCACCCCTCCACTTT
TRBJ1-2,TRBV9,.,TRBD1,CASSAPFGTGVYGYTF,TGTGCCAGCAGCGCCCCCTTCGGGACAGGGGTCTATGGCTACACCTTC
TRBJ2-6,TRBV5-5,.,.,CASSVTVLTF,TGTGCCAGCAGCGTAACTGTCCTGACTTTC
TRBJ2-5,TRBV7-7,.,.,CASSLDRRGQETQYF,TGTGCTAGCAGCTTAGACAGGCGGGGGCAGGAGACCCAGTACTTC
TRBJ2-2,TRBV4-3,.,TRBD1,CASSQDRSYTGELFF,TGCGCCAGCAGCCAGGACAGGTCTTACACCGGGGAGCTGTTTTTT
TRBJ1-6,TRBV5-5,.,.,CASSSSQAFYNSPLHF,TGTGCCAGCAGCTCCTCACAGGCCTTCTATAATTCACCCCTCCACTTT
TRBJ2-7,TRBV6-6,.,.,CASSTSSTGTYEQYF,TGTGCCAGCAGTACTTCCTCGACAGGTACCTACGAGCAGTACTTC
TRBJ2-2,TRBV2,.,TRBD2,CASSPTSGGLYTGELFF,TGTGCCAGCAGTCCTACTAGCGGGGGCCTATACACCGGGGAGCTGTTTTTT
TRBJ2-3,TRBV6-2/TRBV6-3,.,.,CASSYLPVAPTDTQYF,TGTGCCAGCAGTTACCTTCCAGTGGCCCCCACAGATACGCAGTATTTT
TRBJ1-2,TRBV7-8,once,.,CASSLGGEIYGYTF,TGTGCCAGCAGCTTGGGAGGCGAAATCTATGGCTACACCTTC
TRBJ1-5,TRBV19,.,TRBD1,CASSWDRGLNQPQHF,TGTGCCAGTAGTTGGGACAGGGGGCTTAATCAGCCCCAGCATTTT
TRBJ1-2,TRBV4-1,.,.,CASSPNGVGNYGYTF,TGCGCCAGCAGCCCTAACGGGGTGGGGAACTATGGCTACACCTTC
TRBJ2-7,TRBV19,.,TRBD1,CASAAGTGIGYEQYF,TGTGCCAGTGCCGCCGGGACAGGGATAGGCTACGAGCAGTACTTC